Below, 22 T cell receptor beta chains from the same sample are listed, as sequenced in a study of blood T cell repertoires in COVID-19. TCRdb's table, derived via immunoSEQ multiplex PCR, lists solely in-frame clones and lacks some. In the table there are some 220,000 clones, roughly 75% of which are singletons. Sample: peripheral blood. These receptors were collected from a woman between 65 and 79 years old with acute or convalescent COVID-19.

The rearrangement joins TRBV3-1 (or the pseudogene TRBV3-2) to TRBJ1-2; a weak D match, TRBD1 (5 bases). Trimming removed 1 base at V and 8 bases at J, with 11 bases between. The CDR3 is 13 amino acids. The germline V gene has CDR1 LGHDT and CDR2 YNNKEL (reference sequence). The DNA of the CDR3 is TGTGCCAGCAGCCAAGCCAAGCAGGGCGGCTACACCTTC. Protein sequence: CASSQAKQGGYTF.

Ten or more counts support this clone. The chain is built from TRBV7-6 and TRBJ2-3; 9 nucleotides line up with TRBD2. J lost 4 bases, V lost 5 bases, and 22 bases had no gene match. CDR1 SGHVS and CDR2 FNYEAQ come from the germline V gene. This CDR3 has 20 residues. CDR3 nucleotides: TGTGCCAGCAGCCGACCTTCCGTAGCGGGGGTGTTGGATCATCCAGATACGCAGTATTTT. Encoded protein: CASSRPSVAGVLDHPDTQYF.

The J gene is TRBJ2-7, the V gene TRBV29-1; TRBD1 agrees at 7 bases. V lost 3 bases to trimming and J lost 3 bases; unmatched junction nucleotides: 2. This CDR3 is built from 12 residues. Per germline, CDR1 SQVTM and CDR2 ANQGSEA. DNA for the CDR3: TGCAGCGTTGAGGGACAGAACTACGAGCAGTACTTC. It yields the protein CSVEGQNYEQYF.

This chain links TRBV5-3 with TRBJ2-5; D gene unclear. TRBV5-3 is an ORF, with its function uncertain. The CDR3 is made up of 16 amino acids. The V end was cut by 1 base, the J end by 5 bases, with 18 bases between. The CDR3 DNA sequence: TGTGCCAGAAGCTTGTCTTCGATATTCGCTAGGGAGACCCAGTACTTC. It translates to CARSLSSIFARETQYF.

The chain joins TRBV24-1 to TRBJ1-2; the D is unclear. Germline CDR1 is KGHDR and CDR2 is SFDVKD. The CDR3 is 13 amino acids. Trimming shortened V by 3 bases and J by 4 bases, and 8 bases separated the two germline ends. For the CDR3, the DNA is TGTGCCACCAGTGATGAGTCTCGCTATGGCTACACCTTC. This codes for CATSDESRYGYTF.

This clone has a handful of counts. The gene calls are TRBV2 and TRBJ2-7; tentatively, D is TRBD1 (6 bases). Germline CDR1 is SNHLY and CDR2 is FYNNEI. The germline V and J ends were trimmed by 3 bases and 3 bases, with 9 bases remaining between them. There are 13 residues in the CDR3. CDR3 region: CASSDRGYYEQYV. The CDR3 nucleotides are TGTGCCAGCAGTGACAGGGGATACTACGAGCAGTACGTC.

V gene TRBV18 combines with J gene TRBJ1-5; 8 bases map to TRBD1. The germline gives CDR1 KGHSH, CDR2 LQKENI. V lost 1 base, J lost 13 bases, and 9 bases stayed unmatched. The CDR3 runs 14 residues. The CDR3 sequence: CASSPQQGESTQHF. The CDR3 DNA is TGTGCCAGCTCACCACAACAGGGGGAGAGTACGCAGCATTTT.

The J gene is TRBJ2-5, the V gene TRBV3-1 (or the pseudogene TRBV3-2); D gene ambiguous. With 1 base removed from V and 0 bases from J, the gap between germline ends came to 9 bases. Looked up from germline, CDR1 is LGHDT and CDR2 is YNNKEL (reference sequence). CDR3 size: 15 residues. The CDR3 DNA sequence: TGTGCCAGCAGCCAAGGTGTGGGCAACCAAGAGACCCAGTACTTC. Its protein is CASSQGVGNQETQYF.

CDR3 sequence (DNA): TGTGCCAGCAGCCCAGACAGGGAAACGTATAATTCACCCCTCCACTTT. Protein sequence: CASSPDRETYNSPLHF. The chain has TRBV3-1 (or the pseudogene TRBV3-2) and TRBJ1-6, with 7 bases aligning to TRBD1. Germline loops: CDR1 LGHDT, CDR2 YNNKEL (reference sequence). The CDR3 consists of 16 residues. The trim removed 4 bases at V and 4 bases at J, leaving 7 bases unmatched.

The rearrangement links TRBV6-5 to TRBJ1-2; TRBD1 aligns across 9 bases. With V trimmed by 5 bases and J by 3 bases, 7 bases remained unmatched. This CDR3 comprises 15 residues. Germline V gene data show CDR1 as MNHEY and CDR2 as SVGAGI. The CDR3 DNA is TGTGCCAGCAGTCCGACAGGGGGTGAAGACTATGGCTACACCTTC. This gives the protein CASSPTGGEDYGYTF.

The chain joins TRBV11-2 to TRBJ2-5; D is unresolved. The germline gives CDR1 SGHAT, CDR2 FQNNGV. The V end was cut by 0 bases, the J end by 5 bases, with 10 bases between. The CDR3 totals 14 residues. The DNA of the CDR3 is TGTGCCAGCAGCTTAGATTCTCTCGGGGAGACCCAGTACTTC. It specifies CASSLDSLGETQYF.

The chain has TRBV7-2 and TRBJ2-1, with D possibly being TRBD1 (6 bases). The V and J ends lost 4 bases and 0 bases respectively, with 10 bases between them. The CDR3 loop spans 15 amino acids. CDR1 is SGHTA, CDR2 FQGNSA, per germline. In DNA, the CDR3 is TGTGCCAGCAGCTCGGACAGAAACTCCTACAATGAGCAGTTCTTC. Residues: CASSSDRNSYNEQFF.

The rearrangement joins TRBV12-2 to TRBJ1-5. TRBV12-2 counts as a pseudogene. CDR3 size: 14 residues. The DNA for the CDR3 is TGTGCAAGTCGCTTAGTGGGGGAGGGCCAGCCCCAGCATTTT. It specifies CASRLVGEGQPQHF.

This clone was seen a handful of times. Sequence at one end of the junction differs from germline and may be a read error. J is TRBJ1-2 and V is TRBV3-1 (or the pseudogene TRBV3-2), with a tentative D call TRBD1 (5 bases). The germline gives CDR1 LGHDT, CDR2 YNNKEL (reference sequence). This CDR3 has 14 amino acids. CDR3 DNA sequence: TGTGCCAGCAGCCCCGCCGGGACCCCGGGGTGGGGGGACTTC. Translation gives CASSPAGTPGWGDF.

The CDR3 nucleotides are TGTGCCAGCAGTGATGCAGGACAGGGTCTTGGCTACACCTTC. Its translation: CASSDAGQGLGYTF. This chain joins TRBV6-4 and TRBJ1-2, with 8 bases aligning to TRBD1. This CDR3 contains 14 residues. CDR1 is MRHNA and CDR2 is SNTAGT in the germline V gene. Trimming removed 3 bases from V and 7 bases from J; junction bases left unmatched: 7.

This sequence joins TRBV7-2 and TRBJ2-5; 10 bases map to TRBD2. Germline trimming cut 5 bases from V and 4 bases from J; bases unmatched to any gene: 13. Germline V lookup: CDR1 SGHTA, CDR2 FQGNSA. This CDR3 spans 17 amino acids. DNA for the CDR3: TGTGCCAGCAGCGCAAACACCCCAGCGGGGGGGGGAGAGACCCAGTACTTC. Translated: CASSANTPAGGGETQYF.

J is TRBJ2-2 and V is TRBV5-1; 10 positions match TRBD2. Trimming at V came to 5 bases and at J to 1 base, leaving 5 bases not matched to a gene. This CDR3 spans 16 amino acids. Germline V lookup: CDR1 SGHRS, CDR2 YFSETQ. CDR3 nucleotides: TGCGCCAGCAGGGTAACTAGCGGGGTGAACACCGGGGAGCTGTTTTTT. Translation gives CASRVTSGVNTGELFF. Full variable domain (missing parts from reference TRBV5-1 and TRBJ2-2): KAGVTQTPRYLIKTRGQQVTLSCSPISGHRSVSWYQQTPGQGLQFLFEYFSETQRNKGNFPGRFSGRQFSNSRSEMNVSTLELGDSALYLCASRVTSGVNTGELFFGEGSRLTVL.

This chain links TRBV7-2 with TRBJ1-1, with D possibly TRBD1 on 6 matching bases. The CDR3 loop spans 17 amino acids. Germline CDR1 SGHTA, CDR2 FQGNSA. Between the trimmed V and J ends, which lost 1 base and 0 bases, there was a span of 15 bases. In DNA, the CDR3 is TGTGCCAGCAGCTTAGGCAGGGGAGGGGCCTTGAACACTGAAGCTTTCTTT. Amino acid sequence: CASSLGRGGALNTEAFF.

In this sample, this clone turned up a few times. V usage is TRBV11-3 and J usage is TRBJ2-1; 8 nucleotides agree with TRBD2. The V gene's germline CDR1 is SGHNT and CDR2 YENEEA. V was clipped by 5 bases and J by 9 bases; unmatched bases: 12. The CDR3 length is 15 residues. The DNA for the CDR3 is TGTGCCAGCAGCCGGACCACGGGGGGGCGGAGTGAGCAGTTCTTC. It encodes CASSRTTGGRSEQFF.

This chain links TRBV5-8 with TRBJ2-7; a weak D match, TRBD2 (6 bases). V was shortened by 4 bases and J by 1 base, with 15 bases between the two germline ends. CDR1 and CDR2 (germline): SGHTS, YDEGEE. There are 15 residues in the CDR3. CDR3 loop: CASSLEPGLSYEQYF. The CDR3 DNA sequence: TGTGCCAGCAGCCTAGAACCGGGACTTTCCTACGAGCAGTACTTC.

This clone came up a few times. The chain combines TRBV24-1 with TRBJ1-1; D remains unclear. V was pared by 5 bases and J by 4 bases, with 10 bases between. The germline V gene encodes CDR1 KGHDR and CDR2 SFDVKD. The CDR3 has 13 residues. The CDR3 sequence: CATSASRGTEAFF. The CDR3 DNA reads TGTGCCACCAGTGCCTCCCGGGGCACTGAAGCTTTCTTT.

The CDR3 is CASSHPQGVYYGYTF. Written as DNA, the CDR3 is TGCGCCAGCAGCCATCCACAGGGGGTCTACTATGGCTACACCTTC. The chain uses TRBV4-1 and TRBJ1-2, with 8 bases that match TRBD1. Per germline, CDR1 MGHRA and CDR2 YSYEKL. V trimming: 3 bases; J trimming: 3 bases; junction bases outside the gene matches: 6. This CDR3 comprises 15 residues.